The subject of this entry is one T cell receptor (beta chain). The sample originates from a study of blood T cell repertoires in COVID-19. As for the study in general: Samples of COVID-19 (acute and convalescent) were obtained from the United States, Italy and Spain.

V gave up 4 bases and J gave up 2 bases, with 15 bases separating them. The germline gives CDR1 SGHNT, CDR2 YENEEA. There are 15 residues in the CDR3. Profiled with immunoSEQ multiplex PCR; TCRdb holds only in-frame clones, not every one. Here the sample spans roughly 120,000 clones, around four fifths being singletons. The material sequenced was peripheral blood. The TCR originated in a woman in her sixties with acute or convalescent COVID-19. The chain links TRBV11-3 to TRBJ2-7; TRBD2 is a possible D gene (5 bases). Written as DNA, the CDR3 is TGTGCCAGCAGCTCATCAAGGGCTAGCCCCTACGAGCAGTACTTC. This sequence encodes CASSSSRASPYEQYF.